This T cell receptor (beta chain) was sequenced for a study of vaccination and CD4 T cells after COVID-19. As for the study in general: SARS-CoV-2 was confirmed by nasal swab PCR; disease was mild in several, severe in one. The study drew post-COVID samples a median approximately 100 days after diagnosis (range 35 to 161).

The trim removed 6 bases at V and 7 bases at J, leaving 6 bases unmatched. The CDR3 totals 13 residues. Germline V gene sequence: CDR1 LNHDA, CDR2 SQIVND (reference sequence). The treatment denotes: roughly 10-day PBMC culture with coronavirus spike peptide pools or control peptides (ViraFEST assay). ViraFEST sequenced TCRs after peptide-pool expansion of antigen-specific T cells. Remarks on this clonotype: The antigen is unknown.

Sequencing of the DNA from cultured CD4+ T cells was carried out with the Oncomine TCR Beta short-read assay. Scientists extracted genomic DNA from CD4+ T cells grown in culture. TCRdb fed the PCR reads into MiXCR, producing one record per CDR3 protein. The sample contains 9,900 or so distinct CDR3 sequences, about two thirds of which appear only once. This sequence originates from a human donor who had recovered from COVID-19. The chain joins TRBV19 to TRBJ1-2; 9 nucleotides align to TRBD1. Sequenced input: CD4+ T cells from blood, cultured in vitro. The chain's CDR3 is CASSPDRGGGYTF. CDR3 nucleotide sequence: TGTGCCAGTAGCCCGGACAGGGGTGGTGGCTACACCTTC.